Shown below are 23 T cell receptor beta chains from a single sample sequenced in a study of T cell responses to AZD1222 COVID-19 vaccine. TCRdb's table, derived via immunoSEQ multiplex PCR, lists solely in-frame clones and lacks some. The sample carries tens of thousands of clones, roughly 78% recorded once. The sample consisted of peripheral blood, taken on day 0 of AZD1222 vaccination. These receptors were collected from an adult in good health.

This clone is medium-sized. The rearrangement uses TRBV12-3 or TRBV12-4 and TRBJ1-4, with D uncertain. Trimming cost V 5 bases and J 5 bases, with 3 bases left between them. This CDR3 comprises 11 residues. Written as DNA, the CDR3 is TGTGCCAGCAGTCAAAATGAAAAACTGTTTTTT. Translated: CASSQNEKLFF.

This clone was seen a handful of times. This rearrangement joins TRBV20-1 to TRBJ2-7, with a tentative D call TRBD2 (5 bases). Per the germline V gene, CDR1 is DFQATT and CDR2 is SNEGSKA (reference sequence). The CDR3 is 11 residues long. The ends were cut back, 6 bases at V and 6 bases at J, with 12 bases in the middle. CDR3 DNA sequence: TGCAGTGCACAGATTCGGGGCGAGCAGTACTTC. Amino acids: CSAQIRGEQYF.

V and J are TRBV11-3 and TRBJ1-1, with D possibly matching TRBD1 (5 bases). Looked up from germline, CDR1 is SGHNT and CDR2 is YENEEA. The CDR3 is 12 residues long. Trimming stripped 9 bases from V and 3 bases from J, with 11 bases between. Here the CDR3 reads CASQTGDTEAFF. CDR3 sequence (DNA): TGTGCCAGTCAAACGGGGGACACTGAAGCTTTCTTT.

The chain combines TRBV28 with TRBJ2-5; TRBD2 matches 14 bases. The CDR3 contains 19 residues. From germline, CDR1 is MDHEN and CDR2 SYDVKM. Trimming cost V 5 bases and J 5 bases; bases outside gene matches: 16. The CDR3: CASSPLLGTSGGKGETQYF. The CDR3 DNA sequence: TGTGCCAGCAGTCCCCTCCTGGGGACTAGCGGGGGCAAGGGGGAGACCCAGTACTTC.

V usage is TRBV30 and J usage is TRBJ2-7, with D perhaps matching TRBD1 (6 bases). Per the germline V gene, CDR1 is GTSNPN and CDR2 is SVGIG (reference sequence). The CDR3 covers 14 residues. With 0 bases removed from V and 2 bases from J, the gap between germline ends came to 11 bases. The CDR3 nucleotides read TGTGCCTGGAGTGTTTCACGGACAGCCTACGAGCAGTACGTC. Protein product: CAWSVSRTAYEQYV.

V gene TRBV5-1 combines with J gene TRBJ1-1; no reliable D call. This CDR3 spans 14 amino acids. Trimming removed 4 bases from V and 0 bases from J, with 10 bases in between. Germline loops: CDR1 SGHRS, CDR2 YFSETQ. CDR3 coding DNA: TGCGCCAGCAGCATGCCAGGCATGAACACTGAAGCTTTCTTT. It codes for CASSMPGMNTEAFF.

The J gene is TRBJ1-1, the V gene TRBV14; D unclear. Trimming stripped 2 bases from V and 0 bases from J, with 7 bases between. Germline V gene lookup returns CDR1 SGHDN and CDR2 FVKESK. This CDR3 contains 14 residues. CDR3 protein: CASSQQKLNTEAFF. The DNA for the CDR3 is TGTGCCAGCAGCCAACAGAAGTTGAACACTGAAGCTTTCTTT.

The CDR3 DNA sequence: TGTGCCAGCAGACTAAGGGTCCCTGAAAAACTGTTTTTT. Residues: CASRLRVPEKLFF. The chain joins TRBV7-2 to TRBJ1-4; no clear D. V was pared by 6 bases and J by 7 bases, with 12 bases between. This CDR3 has 13 residues. CDR1 and CDR2 (germline): SGHTA, FQGNSA.

This chain uses TRBV11-3 with TRBJ2-5; D perhaps matches TRBD2 (6 bases). Germline assignment: CDR1 SGHNT and CDR2 YENEEA. This CDR3 region has 13 residues. V was shortened by 3 bases and J by 2 bases, with 7 bases between the two germline ends. This CDR3 reads CASSLGGQETQYF. CDR3 coding DNA: TGTGCCAGCAGCTTGGGGGGACAAGAGACCCAGTACTTC.

The CDR3 DNA follows: TGTGCCAGCAGGTTTACTCAAGGGACCGGGGAGCTGTTTTTT. It encodes CASRFTQGTGELFF. V gene TRBV9 combines with J gene TRBJ2-2; D call uncertain. Deletions cut 5 bases from V and 5 bases from J, with 13 bases between. The germline gives CDR1 SGDLS, CDR2 YYNGEE. The CDR3 runs 14 residues.

This clone has only a few counts. The genes are TRBV4-2 and TRBJ1-5; D ambiguous. This CDR3 has 15 residues. From germline, CDR1 is LGHNA and CDR2 YNFKEQ. Trimming left V 0 bases short and J 7 bases short, with 13 bases between. The CDR3 region is CASSQDGVGDQPQHF. The CDR3 bases are TGTGCCAGCAGCCAAGATGGAGTGGGAGACCAGCCCCAGCATTTT.

This clone occurred a few times. The rearrangement links TRBV4-2 to TRBJ2-2; no definite D call. The V gene lost 0 bases and the J gene lost 4 bases, with 9 bases spanning the gap. Per germline, CDR1 LGHNA and CDR2 YNFKEQ. The CDR3 sequence is 15 residues long. The CDR3 bases are TGTGCCAGCAGCCAAGATCAGTTCGGCACCGGGGAGCTGTTTTTT. Protein sequence: CASSQDQFGTGELFF.

For the CDR3, the DNA is TGTGCCAGCAGCTTACGGAGGGACTCCTACAATGAGCAGTTCTTC. This encodes CASSLRRDSYNEQFF. V gene TRBV7-7 combines with J gene TRBJ2-1; a possible D gene is TRBD2 (6 bases). From germline, CDR1 is SSHAT and CDR2 FNYEAQ (reference sequence). This CDR3 has 15 residues. V was clipped by 2 bases and J by 0 bases, with 8 bases between them.

The chain uses TRBV7-2 and TRBJ1-5, with TRBD1 as a possible D gene (5 bases). The V gene's germline CDR1 is SGHTA and CDR2 FQGNSA. Trimming left V 2 bases short and J 5 bases short, with 19 bases between. The CDR3 runs to 17 residues. The CDR3 region is CASSLYRLGGADQPQHF. The CDR3 coding sequence is TGTGCCAGCAGCTTATATAGATTAGGAGGGGCCGATCAGCCCCAGCATTTT. Combining the CDR3 with reference TRBV7-2 and TRBJ1-5 gives the whole variable domain GAGVSQSPSNKVTEKGKDVELRCDPISGHTALYWYRQSLGQGLEFLIYFQGNSAPDKSGLPSDRFSAERTGGSVSTLTIQRTQQEDSAVYLCASSLYRLGGADQPQHFGDGTRLSIL.

This chain joins TRBV27 and TRBJ1-5; 9 bases are shared with TRBD1. V shed 2 bases, J shed 6 bases, and the junction held 11 bases outside the gene matches. Germline V gene lookup returns CDR1 MNHEY and CDR2 SMNVEV (reference sequence). CDR3 size: 17 residues. Here the CDR3 DNA reads TGTGCCAGCAGTTTAGGGGGACAGGGTTTTCTGCGTCAGCCCCAGCATTTT. Residues: CASSLGGQGFLRQPQHF.

The rearrangement uses TRBV3-1 (or the pseudogene TRBV3-2) and TRBJ1-3; D not resolved. Germline CDR1 is LGHDT and CDR2 is YNNKEL (reference sequence). The CDR3 runs 15 residues. The ends were cut back, 4 bases at V and 0 bases at J, with 10 bases in the middle. The CDR3 DNA reads as TGTGCCAGCAGCCTTGGAGGTTCCTCTGGAAACACCATATATTTT. Encoded protein: CASSLGGSSGNTIYF.

The chain recombines TRBV19 with TRBJ1-1; no definite D call. Germline CDR1 is LNHDA and CDR2 is SQIVND (reference sequence). The V end was cut by 8 bases, the J end by 1 base, with 5 bases between. The length of the CDR3 is 11 residues. CDR3 protein: CASSKNTEAFF. For the CDR3, the DNA is TGTGCCAGTTCCAAGAACACTGAAGCTTTCTTT.

The V and J genes are TRBV5-1 and TRBJ1-2; no clear D. This CDR3 spans 15 amino acids. CDR1 and CDR2 from the germline V gene are SGHRS and YFSETQ. The V and J ends lost 0 bases and 7 bases respectively, with 16 bases between them. DNA for the CDR3: TGCGCCAGCAGCTTGGAGAGAGGGAACACGGGTGGCTACACCTTC. This sequence encodes CASSLERGNTGGYTF.

The chain links TRBV18 to TRBJ2-5, with no clear D. The CDR3 has 12 residues. The ends were cut back, 2 bases at V and 4 bases at J, with 5 bases in the middle. Germline CDR1 and CDR2: KGHSH and LQKENI. The CDR3, as DNA: TGTGCCAGCTCACCAAGAGGAGAGACCCAGTACTTC. Its translation is CASSPRGETQYF.

This chain links TRBV11-3 with TRBJ1-1; the D gene is possibly TRBD1 (5 bases). V lost 3 bases and J lost 1, with 12 bases in between. Germline V gives CDR1 SGHNT, CDR2 YENEEA. The CDR3 consists of 15 residues. The CDR3 loop is CASSFANGGNTEAFF. CDR3 coding DNA: TGTGCCAGCAGCTTCGCAAACGGGGGGAACACTGAAGCTTTCTTT. Together with reference TRBV11-3 and TRBJ1-1, the CDR3 gives the full variable domain: EAGVVQSPRYKIIEKKQPVAFWCNPISGHNTLYWYLQNLGQGPELLIRYENEEAVDDSQLPKDRFSAERLKGVDSTLKIQPAELGDSAVYLCASSFANGGNTEAFFGQGTRLTVV.

This rearrangement joins TRBV12-2 to TRBJ1-5. TRBV12-2 is labeled a pseudogene. The CDR3 has 13 residues. CDR3 protein: CASRFRGNQPQHF. The CDR3 bases are TGTGCAAGTCGCTTTAGAGGGAATCAGCCCCAGCATTTT.

The chain has TRBV3-1 (or the pseudogene TRBV3-2) and TRBJ2-1; 11 nucleotides match TRBD2. With 0 bases clipped from V and 9 bases from J, the junction kept 16 bases outside the gene matches. In germline, CDR1 is LGHDT, CDR2 YNNKEL (reference sequence). CDR3 size: 19 residues. The DNA of the CDR3 is TGTGCCAGCAGCCAAGATGACAACCGGGGACTAGCGGCGCCGGGTGAGCAGTTCTTC. Protein: CASSQDDNRGLAAPGEQFF.

CDR3 sequence: CAIRELASPNTGELFF. The CDR3 DNA follows: TGTGCCATCAGGGAACTAGCGTCACCGAACACCGGGGAGCTGTTTTTT. This chain uses TRBV10-3 with TRBJ2-2; TRBD2 agrees at 7 bases. J lost 0 bases, V lost 6 bases, and 7 bases had no gene match. Germline assignment: CDR1 ENHRY and CDR2 SYGVKD. This CDR3 is built from 16 residues.